This TCR beta chain was retrieved from a study of blood T cell repertoires in COVID-19. With V trimmed by 2 bases and J by 4 bases, 2 bases remained unmatched. Germline assignment: CDR1 SEHNR and CDR2 FQNEAQ (reference sequence). The CDR3 is 14 residues long. Per the original methods: Amplifying reference gene primers gave estimates of nucleated cell counts. Data came from immunoSEQ multiplex PCR; TCRdb stores just in-frame clones and leaves some out. The V and J calls and clone size are taken from that table; D and trimming were inferred from the DNA. The sample has 120,000 to 150,000 clones, more than 80% seen once.

The gene calls are TRBV7-9 and TRBJ2-1; 7 bases are a match to TRBD2. Sequencing was done on a sample of peripheral blood. The clonotype comes from a woman aged 80 or over in a cohort sampled during active or convalescent COVID-19. DNA for the CDR3: TGTGCCAGCAGCTTACGGGGGGATTACAATGAGCAGTTCTTC. Residues: CASSLRGDYNEQFF.